Presented here are 20 T cell receptor beta chains from one specimen sequenced in a study of T cells in Graves' hyperthyroidism and ophthalmopathy (dated by TCRdb to between 2017 and 2020). Library method: multiplex PCR. The instrument given in TCRdb is Illumina HiSeq 2000. Amplification of TCR beta CDR3 regions was carried out from RNA transcripts. For the first round of RT-PCR on the TCR CDR3, the HTBI primer set was used together with the Qiagen OneStep RT-PCR kit. TCRdb reprocessing: public reads trimmed at Q25 with fastp, clones called with MiXCR, in-frame beta chains kept. Each entry merges the rows of one CDR3 protein and shows their most common DNA and genes. The sample table holds about 570,000 distinct CDR3 sequences, of which just over 45% were seen once. Under 20% of the sample is held by the ten biggest clonotypes. The source material was peripheral blood or thyroid tissue (not recorded which). Receptors were obtained from an adult woman with Graves' disease, either hyperthyroidism or ophthalmopathy (not recorded which).

This chain uses TRBV3-1 with TRBJ1-2; D gene uncertain. The CDR3 runs to 13 residues. Germline V lookup: CDR1 LGHDT, CDR2 YNNKEL (reference sequence). Trimming shortened V by 0 bases and J by 5 bases, and 7 bases separated the two germline ends. As DNA, the CDR3 is TGTGCCAGCAGCCAAGAATCTCCTTATGGCTACACCTTC. Translated, it gives CASSQESPYGYTF.

This clonotype was picked up a small number of times. Written as DNA, the CDR3 is TGCAGCGCCTCGAGTGGGACGGAAGTGGAAAAACTGTTTTTT. It codes for CSASSGTEVEKLFF. The V gene is TRBV29-1, the J gene TRBJ1-4; D possibly corresponds to TRBD1 (5 bases). The CDR3 has 14 residues. Germline assignment: CDR1 SQVTM and CDR2 ANQGSEA. V was shortened by 7 bases and J by 8 bases, with 20 bases between the two germline ends.

V gene TRBV7-2 combines with J gene TRBJ1-4; D not certain. Trimming pared 0 bases from V and 5 bases from J, leaving 16 bases between. Per the germline V gene, CDR1 is SGHTA and CDR2 is FQGNSA. The CDR3 runs 17 residues. The CDR3 here is CASSLAWTSGLNEKLFF. The CDR3 DNA is TGTGCCAGCAGCTTAGCGTGGACCTCCGGGCTGAATGAAAAACTGTTTTTT.

The chain recombines TRBV6-5 with TRBJ2-5; 10 bases agree with TRBD2. The trim removed 4 bases at V and 10 bases at J, leaving 3 bases unmatched. Looked up from germline, CDR1 is MNHEY and CDR2 is SVGAGI. The CDR3 is 12 amino acids. The CDR3 DNA is TGTGCCAGCAGTTGGGCTAGCGGGAGCCAGTACTTC. Protein sequence: CASSWASGSQYF.

The V call is TRBV20-1, the J call TRBJ1-5; D uncertain. Trimming removed 0 bases at V and 11 bases at J, with 17 bases between. The CDR3 has 14 amino acids. The germline V gene encodes CDR1 DFQATT and CDR2 SNEGSKA (reference sequence). The CDR3 is CSAREVAGGETQHF. The CDR3 coding sequence is TGCAGTGCTAGAGAGGTAGCGGGAGGAGAGACCCAGCATTTT.

This clonotype was seen many times. The chain has TRBV12-3 or TRBV12-4 and TRBJ1-2; TRBD1 matches at 9 bases. The CDR3 has 16 residues. V shed 6 bases, J shed 4 bases, and the junction held 12 bases outside the gene matches. CDR3 nucleotides: TGTGCCAGCAGGGATGCCCGACAGGGGGTTGTCTATGGCTACACCTTC. Translating it yields CASRDARQGVVYGYTF.

This clonotype occurred many times. The chain has TRBV6-5 and TRBJ1-1; perhaps TRBD1 as D (5 bases). The CDR3 has 13 amino acids. Germline V gene data show CDR1 as MNHEY and CDR2 as SVGAGI. Trimming stripped 5 bases from V and 4 bases from J, with 11 bases between. The CDR3, as DNA: TGTGCCAGCAGTCCGCCGGGACGCACTGAAGCTTTCTTT. Translated, it gives CASSPPGRTEAFF.

The rearrangement links TRBV7-2 to TRBJ2-5; D gene unclear. CDR1 is SGHTA, CDR2 FQGNSA, per germline. The ends were cut back, 5 bases at V and 3 bases at J, with 7 bases in the middle. The CDR3 is 12 residues long. CDR3 loop: CASSLVKETQYF. In nucleotides, the CDR3 is TGTGCCAGCAGCCTGGTGAAAGAGACCCAGTACTTC.

This clonotype was found many times. The CDR3 region is CASRTGTGSGANVLTF. DNA for the CDR3: TGCGCCAGCAGGACCGGGACAGGGTCCGGGGCCAACGTCCTGACTTTC. This chain uses TRBV5-1 with TRBJ2-6; TRBD1 matches 9 bases. The CDR3 runs 16 residues. V lost 5 bases to trimming and J lost 4 bases; unmatched junction nucleotides: 7. Germline loops: CDR1 SGHRS, CDR2 YFSETQ.

This clonotype has a count of ten or more. The V call is TRBV5-1, the J call TRBJ2-5; weak D call: TRBD2 (6 bases). The CDR3 spans 15 residues. V gave up 7 bases and J gave up 5 bases, with 21 bases separating them. The germline gives CDR1 SGHRS, CDR2 YFSETQ. The CDR3 bases are TGCGCCAGCCAGGAGGGGCCCGTCATGGGGGAGACCCAGTACTTC. Encoded protein: CASQEGPVMGETQYF.

This clonotype showed up many times. The rearrangement links TRBV5-8 to TRBJ1-3; TRBD1 matches 7 bases. The germline CDR1 and CDR2 sequences are SGHTS and YDEGEE. The V gene end was trimmed by 3 bases and the J gene end by 2 bases; junction bases not matched to a gene: 5. The CDR3 is 15 amino acids. The CDR3 spells CASSSQGVTGNTIYF. As DNA, the CDR3 is TGTGCCAGCAGCTCCCAGGGGGTGACTGGAAACACCATATATTTT.

This clonotype has ten or more counts. The chain links TRBV13 to TRBJ1-3; TRBD1 agrees at 9 bases. J gave up 3 bases and V 3 bases, and 0 bases lay outside the gene matches. The germline gives CDR1 PRHDT, CDR2 FYEKMQ (reference sequence). CDR3 size: 14 residues. The CDR3: CASSLTGGGNTIYF. The DNA for the CDR3 is TGTGCCAGCAGCTTGACAGGGGGTGGAAACACCATATATTTT.

This clonotype has at least ten counts. This chain joins TRBV6-1 and TRBJ1-5; D is unclear. Germline V CDR1 and CDR2: MNHNS, SASEGT. This CDR3 is built from 16 residues. Trimming left V 2 bases short and J 0 bases short, with 11 bases between. CDR3 sequence reads: CASSEYAQRSNQPQHF. CDR3 nucleotides: TGTGCCAGCAGTGAATATGCCCAGCGTAGCAATCAGCCCCAGCATTTT.

This chain connects TRBV7-2 to TRBJ1-3, with TRBD1 matching 7 bases. CDR1 SGHTA and CDR2 FQGNSA come from the germline V gene. V gave up 5 bases and J gave up 4 bases; unmatched junction bases: 11. The CDR3 extends over 16 amino acids. CDR3 coding DNA: TGTGCCAGCAGCGCCACGACAGGGTTATCGGGAAACACCATATATTTT. Encoded protein: CASSATTGLSGNTIYF.

In its sample, this clonotype was seen many times. The CDR3 loop is CAISESVFGRPHHSGANVLTF. In nucleotides, the CDR3 is TGTGCCATCAGTGAGTCCGTTTTCGGCAGGCCCCACCACTCTGGGGCCAACGTCCTGACTTTC. The chain combines TRBV10-3 with TRBJ2-6; no clear D gene. The V end was cut by 0 bases, the J end by 0 bases, with 21 bases between. Germline V gene lookup returns CDR1 ENHRY and CDR2 SYGVKD. The CDR3 runs 21 residues.

The rearrangement joins TRBV7-8 to TRBJ1-5; tentative D call: TRBD1 (5 bases). V lost 5 bases and J 0 bases, leaving 14 bases between the germline ends. The CDR3 runs 16 residues. Germline V gives CDR1 SGHVS, CDR2 FQNEAQ. Here the CDR3 reads CASSTEGADSNQPQHF. CDR3 bases: TGTGCCAGCAGCACCGAAGGGGCCGATAGCAATCAGCCCCAGCATTTT.

This clonotype occurred many times. The V gene is TRBV5-1, the J gene TRBJ1-6; 9 nucleotides agree with TRBD1. Looked up from germline, CDR1 is SGHRS and CDR2 is YFSETQ. CDR3 length: 16 residues. Germline trimming cut 5 bases from V and 7 bases from J; bases unmatched to any gene: 10. This CDR3 is CASSMTQGARNSPLHF. The CDR3 region has the DNA TGCGCCAGCAGTATGACACAGGGGGCAAGGAATTCACCCCTCCACTTT.

This chain connects TRBV2 to TRBJ1-2; TRBD1 might be the D (5 bases). The CDR3 is 13 amino acids. V was pared by 7 bases and J by 7 bases, with 16 bases between. Per the germline V gene, CDR1 is SNHLY and CDR2 is FYNNEI. The CDR3 spells CASIAGTSGGYTF. CDR3 bases: TGTGCCAGCATTGCGGGGACGTCCGGTGGCTACACCTTC. The full variable domain, in which reference TRBV2 and TRBJ1-2 provide the parts outside the CDR3, is EPEVTQTPSHQVTQMGQEVILRCVPISNHLYFYWYRQILGQKVEFLVSFYNNEISEKSEIFDDQFSVERPDGSNFTLKIRSTKLEDSAMYFCASIAGTSGGYTFGSGTRLTVV.

The sample holds many counts of this clonotype. CDR3 loop: CASSLAYTEAFF. DNA of the CDR3: TGTGCCAGCAGCTTAGCCTACACTGAAGCTTTCTTT. The rearrangement links TRBV11-2 to TRBJ1-1, with unresolved D. The CDR3 has 12 amino acids. The germline V and J ends were trimmed by 1 base and 3 bases, with 3 bases remaining between them. Germline assignment: CDR1 SGHAT and CDR2 FQNNGV.

V and J are TRBV5-4 and TRBJ1-2; maybe TRBD1 (5 bases). In germline, CDR1 is SGHNT, CDR2 YYREEE (reference sequence). This CDR3 contains 11 residues. V lost 9 bases and J 5 bases, leaving 11 bases between the germline ends. DNA of the CDR3: TGTGCCATCTCCGGGGGGTATGGCTACACCTTC. Translated: CAISGGYGYTF.